This T cell receptor beta chain was sequenced during a study of shared clonotypes between healthy human individuals (dated by TCRdb to 2019 to 2021). For the wider study: The cohort included a few men and a couple of women between 18 and 49 years of age. For each donor, CD4 naive and CD4 memory were each given three plates, CD8 naive was given two plates, and CD8 memory was given one plate. Blood TCR repertoires of about five healthy adults were deeply sequenced to estimate repertoire size and the extent of clonotype sharing between individuals. To increase sequencing depth and limit assay-specific biases, different laboratories used diverse techniques to prepare libraries and sequence TCR repertoires. Leukapheresis yielded between about 0.8 and 9.5 billion PBMCs per donor. The paper as a whole reports these results and caveats: Because the study included a small number of donors, the genetic and exposure-history diversity represented was limited. Pairwise subsampling indicated that sequencing depth was expected to affect the degree of clonotype sharing among donors. Compared with non-shared clonotypes, the clonotypes found in all four sorted-subset donors had higher generation probabilities. Sampling was restricted to blood, and TCR repertoires in tissue are likely to differ from TCR repertoires in blood. Sharing across four donors was observed for 4.5% to 6.5% of naive CD4, over 3% of naive CD8, over 2% of memory CD4, and around 0.4% of memory CD8 clonotypes. Rarefaction of sorted-subset datasets indicated incomplete sequencing despite the large sequencing depth. Naive subsets generally had larger estimated clonotype richness than memory subsets did.

Using the deep immunoSEQ assay, multiplex PCR amplified TCR CDR3 regions from genomic DNA. For each cell subset, the extracted genomic DNA was distributed evenly across all wells of several immunoSEQ 96-well plates, and each plate served as one replicate. For sorted subsets, each replicate PCR was loaded with about 200 ng genomic DNA, equivalent to about 30,000 T cell genomes. Purified libraries were measured with a Qubit 3.0 fluorometer, size-checked on a Bioanalyzer 2100, and measured again with the KAPA Library Quantification kit. A separate single-read 150-cycle Illumina NextSeq 550 flow cell was used to sequence each immunoSEQ 96-well plate. Per the source publication's procedure: Because only junctional sequences without quality scores were contained in the immunoSEQ output, filtering matching that applied to full-length reads could not be performed. Sequences were annotated with PyIR, a Python wrapper for IgBLAST v1.9, and V/J genes and CDR3 were assigned using IMGT germline references. Reads were filtered out if the reads had weak V/J assignments (E-value above 1e-6), no CDR3, stop codons, out-of-frame junctions, or ambiguous translated residues. V3J clonotypes were defined by identical inferred V gene, J gene, and CDR3 amino acid sequence. To compute the percentage overlap between repertoires, the number of shared unique clonotypes was divided by the size of the smaller repertoire. Richness of each repertoire was evaluated using RTK rarefaction, the Chao1 estimator, and Recon v2.1 estimates of unobserved clonotypes. OLGA was used to compute generation probabilities for all TCRbeta clonotypes that the gDNA method yielded from four donors. Here the immuneACCESS table is served through TCRdb, limited to in-frame sequences with V and J called. Missing clones are a known gap in these copies; in checked studies unresolved V genes cover under half, and the rest lacks a known reason. The V and J calls and the clone size are those of that table, but D and trimming were determined from the DNA. The sample yields approximately 1.5 million clones; approximately 98.5% were counted once. The top ten constitute around 0.38% of the sample.

The donors were healthy, HIV-negative adults with no recently reported acute infections or vaccinations. Every donor was a Caucasian adult residing in Nashville, Tennessee, USA. CD4+ T cells were enriched by magnetic negative selection; naive cells were then positively selected on CD45RA, and the negative fraction formed the memory subset. Blood was obtained by leukapheresis, after which PBMCs were separated by Ficoll-Histopaque density gradient centrifugation and cryopreserved in liquid nitrogen vapor phase. Analytical flow cytometry was used to check the purity and quantity of each magnetically sorted T cell population. Each sorted fraction had its genomic DNA isolated and then quantified by UV absorbance on a Nanodrop 2000c. Comment on this clone: Its recognized antigen is unknown. No qualities accompany the bases; no much larger clone lies one base away.

CDR1 and CDR2 (SGHDT, YYEEEE) derive from the germline V gene. V loses 2 bases, J loses 8 bases, and the germline ends lie 11 bases apart. Reading from cysteine to phenylalanine, the CDR3 counts 14 amino acids. Only the CDR3 part of the read is kept: 42 bases, read in frame from the first base. The source is a man in his thirties or forties in good health. What was sequenced was naive CD4+ T cells sorted from blood. The cell subset or site label, as the study defines it: CD45RA+ positively selected. The receptor chain draws on TRBV5-6 and TRBJ2-6; the D gene identity is not certain. CDR3 reads: CASSLRTVSNVLTF. The DNA sequence reads TGTGCCAGCAGCTTACGTACCGTTTCCAACGTCCTGACTTTC.